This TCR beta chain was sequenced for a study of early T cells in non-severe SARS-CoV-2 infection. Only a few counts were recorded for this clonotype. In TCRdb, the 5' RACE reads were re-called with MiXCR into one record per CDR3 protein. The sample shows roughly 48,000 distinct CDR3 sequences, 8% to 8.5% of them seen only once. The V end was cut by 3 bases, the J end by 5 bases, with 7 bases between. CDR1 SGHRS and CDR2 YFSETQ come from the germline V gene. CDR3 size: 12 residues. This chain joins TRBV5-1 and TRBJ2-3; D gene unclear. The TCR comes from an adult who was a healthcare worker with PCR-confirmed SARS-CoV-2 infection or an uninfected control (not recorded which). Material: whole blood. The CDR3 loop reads CASSWQQDTQYF. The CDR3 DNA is TGCGCCAGCAGCTGGCAACAAGATACGCAGTATTTT.